Shown below are 9 T cell receptor beta chains from a single sample sequenced in a study of cytomegalovirus exposure and HLA in healthy donors. PCR involved 60 Vbeta and 13 Jbeta primers. Clones were sequenced by immunoSEQ multiplex PCR, and TCRdb holds only the in-frame ones, with some missing. The data show under 200,000 clones, roughly 73% seen once. Input material: PBMCs. These receptor sequences come from a woman aged 30 to 39 in good health and CMV-seronegative.

This chain uses TRBV2 with TRBJ1-6; D remains ambiguous. Trimming left V 4 bases short and J 9 bases short, with 16 bases between. There are 15 residues in the CDR3. Germline V gene data show CDR1 as SNHLY and CDR2 as FYNNEI. The CDR3 is CASSVDSAGISPLHF. The DNA for the CDR3 is TGTGCCAGCAGTGTCGACTCGGCGGGGATTTCACCCCTCCACTTT.

As concerns this clone: The identical CDR3 is also encoded by other nucleotide sequences in the sample. The chain carries TRBV14 and TRBJ2-7, with D perhaps matching TRBD1 (6 bases). The CDR3 contains 13 residues. Germline-derived CDR1 and CDR2 are SGHDN and FVKESK. V lost 4 bases and J lost 3, with 10 bases in between. CDR3 sequence: CASSLQGFYEQYF. Here the CDR3 DNA reads TGTGCCAGCAGCCTACAGGGATTCTACGAGCAGTACTTC.

V usage is TRBV5-1 and J usage is TRBJ1-4; TRBD1 matches 7 bases. Germline trimming cut 5 bases from V and 2 bases from J; bases unmatched to any gene: 6. CDR3 length equals 15 residues. The V gene's germline CDR1 is SGHRS and CDR2 YFSETQ. CDR3 coding DNA: TGCGCCAGCAGGGCCACAGGGGTGACTAATGAAAAACTGTTTTTT. Translating it yields CASRATGVTNEKLFF.

The gene calls are TRBV6-6 and TRBJ1-2; 8 nucleotides agree with TRBD1. CDR1 is MNHNY and CDR2 is SVGAGI in the germline V gene (reference sequence). The CDR3 is 15 amino acids. The trim removed 2 bases at V and 3 bases at J, leaving 5 bases unmatched. CDR3 DNA sequence: TGTGCCAGCAGTTACAGTGCAGGGGGCCACTATGGCTACACCTTC. This sequence encodes CASSYSAGGHYGYTF.

This clone was observed a handful of times. The genes are TRBV27 and TRBJ1-5; no firm D call. Between the trimmed V and J ends, which lost 6 bases and 0 bases, there was a span of 6 bases. The CDR3 length is 13 residues. Germline CDR1 and CDR2: MNHEY and SMNVEV (reference sequence). The CDR3: CASSLSSNQPQHF. In nucleotides, the CDR3 is TGTGCCAGCAGCCTTTCTAGCAATCAGCCCCAGCATTTT.

V gene TRBV2 combines with J gene TRBJ2-7; D not certain. The V and J ends lost 3 bases and 1 base respectively, with 10 bases between them. In germline, CDR1 is SNHLY, CDR2 FYNNEI. The CDR3 sequence is 14 residues long. CDR3 sequence: CASSDAASSYEQYF. DNA of the CDR3: TGTGCCAGCAGTGACGCAGCGAGTTCCTACGAGCAGTACTTC.

J is TRBJ2-7 and V is TRBV19; 9 positions match TRBD2. V shed 2 bases and J 2 bases; nucleotides not matched to a gene: 4. Germline-derived CDR1 and CDR2 are LNHDA and SQIVND (reference sequence). The CDR3 runs to 15 residues. The CDR3 sequence is CASSISSGGPYEQYF. CDR3 DNA: TGTGCCAGTAGTATATCGAGCGGGGGGCCCTACGAGCAGTACTTC.

The sample holds a few counts of this clone. This chain joins TRBV9 and TRBJ1-2, with D perhaps matching TRBD1 (5 bases). This CDR3 is 13 amino acids long. Between the trimmed V and J ends, which lost 3 bases and 1 base, there was a span of 7 bases. The germline V gene encodes CDR1 SGDLS and CDR2 YYNGEE. In DNA, the CDR3 is TGTGCCAGCAGCGCGACAGTTAACTATGGCTACACCTTC. Translating it yields CASSATVNYGYTF.

This chain joins TRBV4-2 and TRBJ2-1; tentative D call: TRBD2 (6 bases). With 0 bases removed from V and 4 bases from J, the gap between germline ends came to 10 bases. The CDR3 spans 15 residues. Germline V gene sequence: CDR1 LGHNA, CDR2 YNFKEQ. CDR3: CASSQDQAGYNEQFF. The CDR3 region has the DNA TGTGCCAGCAGCCAAGATCAGGCGGGATACAATGAGCAGTTCTTC.